This T cell receptor beta chain is from a study of cytomegalovirus exposure and HLA in healthy donors (dated by TCRdb to about 2017). About the full investigation: In an earlier analysis of approximately 640 of the donors, approximately 300 Gb of sequence data and 117 million unique TCR beta sequences from about 190 million T cells were reported. Around 330 gigabases of sequencing data and 70 million to 95 million unique TCR sequences made up an early release that covered under 750 HLA-typed donors. Among the approximately 400 genotyped donors, approximately 81% belonged to the genetic ancestry cluster associated with self-reported Caucasian donors. The study aimed to test whether cataloging public T cell receptors could reveal signatures of past pathogen exposure. The T cell repertoires of several hundred subjects were profiled by immunosequencing and related to cytomegalovirus serostatus. Along with the approximately 650-subject first cohort, a separate validation cohort of about 110 different subjects was used. High-throughput TCR immunosequencing, statistical association of individual TCRs with disease status, and machine learning were combined to predict cytomegalovirus infection status. A later analysis re-examined previously published TCR beta repertoires from just over 650 donors and added high-resolution HLA genotyping to investigate patterns of TCR occurrence. Rather than using new phenotypic data, the later analysis identified candidate immune exposures from TCR beta sequences and from how often those sequences occurred across donors. An earlier analysis of several hundred of the donors applied high-throughput TCR beta sequencing to assess whether each TCR beta V gene segment acted as functional or pseudogenic. Donor age, sex, ethnicity and CMV serostatus were compiled together with the repertoire data. A later genetic analysis took genome-wide SNP genotypes for about three fifths of the roughly 700 donors and used that subset as a discovery cohort. Every repertoire in the discovery cohort had been generated on one and the same sequencing platform. Both class I and class II loci were covered by HLA typing, at four-digit resolution. The number of donors typed differed by locus, with roughly 629-640 for A, B, C, DRB1 and DQB1, more than 500 for DQA1, 600 to 610 for DPA1, and approximately 470 for DPB1. Because of strong linkage in the cohort, five DR-DQ haplotypes were treated as single units for association and clustering. Across roughly 420 genotyped donors of the cohort, an average of 235,054 unique TCR beta nucleotide sequences per donor were sequenced, and roughly 20% of those sequences were non-productive.

The cohort comprised 710 or so healthy bone marrow donors. Cohort members were all nominally healthy when sampled, although unrecorded immune exposures were likely present. The donor tested CMV seronegative and was one of the 352 seronegative cohort members. A peripheral blood sample was collected from each donor, and TCR beta sequencing was performed on peripheral blood mononuclear cells. Genomic DNA was extracted from the blood cell samples with the Qiagen DNeasy Blood Extraction Kit. As encoded in the germline V gene, CDR1 is WSHSY while CDR2 is SAAADI. The germline ends are 12 bases apart after V is trimmed by 3 bases and J by 3 bases. The CDR3 measures 15 amino acids from cysteine to phenylalanine. Kept here is only the CDR3 DNA, which spans 45 bases and is read in frame from base 1. Receptors were amplified or captured by the immunoSEQ multiplex PCR assay. A mixture of 60 forward primers for TCR Vbeta segments and 13 reverse primers for TCR Jbeta segments was used in the multiplex PCR. The CDR3 region of rearranged TCR beta genes was amplified from genomic DNA by a multiplex PCR assay. The Illumina HiSeq System was used to sequence the amplified TCR beta libraries as 87-base-pair reads. Per the original workflow: In a later analysis, roughly 80 million unique TCR beta chains were counted across the roughly 670 repertoires, and about 10 million of these chains were shared by at least two donors. To remove PCR and sequencing errors, raw reads were error-corrected and collapsed into unique sequences using a nearest-neighbor algorithm that merged closely related sequences. Alignment of CDR3 sequences to IMGT reference sequences was used to assign V, D and J gene segments. For a sequence to be retained, at least a six-nucleotide match to both a V gene segment and a J gene segment was required. Rearrangements were classified as productive when the CDR3 lacked stop codons and remained in frame with V and J, and all other rearrangements were classified as non-productive. CDR3 was defined according to IMGT convention as the region running from the second conserved V-encoded cysteine to the conserved J-encoded phenylalanine. The earlier analysis of approximately 590 of the donors excluded any sequence lacking an unambiguous match to a single V gene segment. An earlier analysis of about 600 of the donors called V segments functional above 56.7% productive rearrangements and segregating when the between-donor standard deviation exceeded 5%. A statistical classification framework was built to diagnose cytomegalovirus status from the catalog of TCR beta chain sequences. In a later analysis, TCR nucleotide sequences were compared against IMGT/GENE-DB human TR gene sequences so that V and J genes could be assigned. The TCRdist pipeline was used in a later analysis to assign CDR3 sequences and most-parsimonious VDJ recombination scenarios. A later analysis defined each TCR beta chain by its CDR3 amino acid sequence plus V-gene family, and excluded reads lacking a unique V-gene family. To address suspected cross-contamination and a sequencing artifact, a later analysis removed 592 highly shared, low-generation-probability nucleotide sequences. A later analysis calculated a clonal expansion index for each public chain from normalized within-repertoire ranks of inferred template counts. Generation probabilities in a later analysis came from a VDJ recombination model fitted to out-of-frame rearrangements, and those results were checked against IGoR. A later analysis scored TCR-TCR, TCR-HLA and TCR-CMV co-occurrence with hypergeometric tests, applying a repertoire-size bias correction to TCR pairs. To estimate false discovery rates, a later analysis permuted the HLA or CMV assignments 20 times. A later analysis grouped co-occurring TCRs with DBSCAN, adding TCRdist sequence similarity when clustering within HLA-allele-positive subsets. For co-occurrence clustering, repertoires with fewer than 30,000 or more than 120,000 public chains were excluded, along with roughly five repertoires with anomalous nucleotide sharing. Entries here come from immuneACCESS through TCRdb and include only in-frame sequences with V and J called. Some clones fail to appear in such tables; in the studies checked, an unresolved V gene covers under half of the shortfall, and the cause of the remainder is unknown. The D gene and trimming were derived from the DNA, and the V and J assignments and clone size from that table. For this sample there are about 67,000 clones; 68% appear just once. The biggest ten clones account for approximately 2% of the sample.

This clone was counted only a few times. It has no known antigen specificity. The record has no base qualities; no much larger clone is one base away. Here is what the overall study found, with its caveats: In this cohort, only TCR beta chains were sequenced, and detectable features were limited by the absence of alpha or paired-chain data. A further reported finding was that TCR beta sequences accurately predicted the HLA-A and HLA-B alleles for most subjects in the first cohort. The only immune exposure information available for the cohort was CMV serostatus. In vitro tests confirmed that a few of the cytomegalovirus-associated TCR beta chains recognize cytomegalovirus antigens. When HLA alleles, especially DR and DQ, strongly co-occurred, attributing TCR associations to individual alleles was difficult. V-gene and J-gene trimming of TCR beta chains was associated with a missense DCLRE1C variant in a later genetic analysis, and the association was replicated in an independent cohort. An earlier analysis of approximately 530 of the donors showed that most TCR beta V segments appeared in productive rearrangements either about 90% or about 30% of the time, which broadly matched IMGT annotations. Some IMGT-functional V segments, including TRBV6-2 and TRBV6-3, could not be distinguished by the 87-base-pair reads and were therefore excluded. According to a later analysis, most CMV-associated TCR beta chains appeared to be HLA-restricted, and the HLA associations seemed to be driven largely by CMV exposure. A later analysis found that TCR association rates varied across HLA loci, with DRB1 alleles showing the most associated TCRs and HLA-C alleles the fewest. According to a later analysis, parvovirus B19, influenza, CMV and Epstein-Barr virus appeared linked to several top co-occurrence clusters. While some public TCRs were present in many individuals, most TCR sequences turned up only very rarely across donors. Because some donors lacked HLA typing at each locus, the association tests relied only on the typed subset. The presence/absence analyses assumed that sequencing depth was roughly uniform across donors, and that assumption may not be true. The earlier analysis of a few hundred of the donors excluded fewer than 20 rarely observed V segments, including chromosome 9 orphons, because counts were too low. The classifier was reported to diagnose cytomegalovirus status with high specificity and sensitivity in both the original and validation cohorts. Compared with equally common non-associated chains, HLA-associated TCR beta chains in a later analysis were more clonally expanded and had lower generation probabilities. At a false discovery rate of 0.05, a later analysis linked 16,951 TCR beta sequences to specific HLA alleles. Correlated functional status among segregating V segments might be attributable to linkage disequilibrium, but an unknown experimental factor could not be ruled out. In a later genetic analysis, fewer N-insertions in productive TCRs were reported among donors in an Asian-associated ancestry cluster than the approximately 670-donor mean. The sequencing pipeline was judged likely to have produced a cluster of highly shared sequence variants as a technical artifact. The study listed 150 to 200 TCR beta chains as associated with cytomegalovirus. It was suggested by the authors that the approach could potentially be generalized to other disease states and immunological phenotypes.

This clonotype was obtained from a woman between 25 and 40 years old in good health and CMV-seronegative. The chain employs TRBV10-2 and TRBJ1-5, with the D gene too uncertain to name. Sequenced material: PBMCs. CDR3 reads: CASSEFRDPNQPQHF. The sequenced DNA is TGCGCCAGCAGTGAATTCCGGGATCCCAATCAGCCCCAGCATTTT.